This TCR beta chain came from a study of shared clonotypes between healthy human individuals. Study context: Per donor, three plates held CD4 naive cells, three held CD4 memory, two held CD8 naive and one held CD8 memory. Study results and limitations: The naive CD4 repertoires of several donors were compared, and about 5% of clonotypes were shared. Against clonotypes common to all four donors, non-shared ones had lower generation probabilities.

CD45RO-negative CD8 cells positively selected for CCR7 made up the naive population, which excluded terminally differentiated effector memory CD45RA+ cells. On this clone: Its target is unknown.

CDR1 and CDR2 from the germline V gene are MDHEN and SYDVKM. This CDR3 has 15 residues. V was shortened by 2 bases and J by 0 bases, with 10 bases between the two germline ends. This was a deep-level run. Data came from immunoSEQ multiplex PCR; TCRdb stores just in-frame clones and leaves some out. The repertoire holds more than 600,000 clones, 92% seen once, with 24% in the top ten. The TCR originated in a man aged 30 to 45 in good health. Sequencing used naive CD8+ T cells sorted from blood. The chain carries TRBV28 and TRBJ1-2; D not resolved. The CDR3 sequence: CASSLIQEPNYGYTF. DNA for the CDR3: TGTGCCAGCAGTTTAATTCAGGAACCTAACTATGGCTACACCTTC.